These T cell receptor beta chains were read from a single sample in a study of molecular identifiers for immune sequencing clone quantification. From the PCR reads, TCRdb called clonotypes with MiXCR, one entry per CDR3 protein. Of about 510,000 distinct CDR3 sequences listed, 25% were seen once; the top ten hold roughly 0.79%. The material sequenced was naive CD8+ T cells from blood, with Jurkat cell RNA spiked in. The receptors stem from a human donor in good health. Some libraries in this study had Jurkat cell RNA spiked in. Both conserved end residues are part of each CDR3. A D gene is named only where the DNA matches it firmly. Clone size appears in some rows only: once, few, many, or a class for an expanded clone.

d_call	clone_size	v_call	j_call	cdr3_aa	cdr3_nt
TRBD1	many	TRBV29-1	TRBJ2-7	CSVEDRGVPYEQYF	TGCAGCGTTGAGGACAGGGGCGTACCCTACGAGCAGTACTTC
NA	many	TRBV7-9	TRBJ1-4	CASSHLNEKLFF	TGTGCCAGCAGCCACCTGAATGAAAAACTGTTTTTT
TRBD2	many	TRBV7-9	TRBJ2-7	CASSPAGGYEQYF	TGTGCCAGCAGCCCAGCGGGGGGGTACGAGCAGTACTTC
NA	few	TRBV5-4	TRBJ1-4	CASSFGSNGGANEKLFF	TGTGCCAGCAGCTTTGGGTCGAACGGCGGAGCTAATGAAAAACTGTTTTTT
TRBD2	many	TRBV7-9	TRBJ2-3	CASSSATGGRGDTQYF	TGTGCCAGCAGCTCTGCTACGGGGGGTCGAGGAGATACGCAGTATTTT
NA	NA	TRBV20-1	TRBJ2-5	CSASGGGRLETQYF	TGCAGTGCAAGTGGGGGGGGCCGCTTAGAGACCCAGTACTTC
NA	NA	TRBV14	TRBJ1-5	CASSQGGPGHQPQHF	TGTGCCAGCAGCCAAGGGGGCCCGGGGCATCAGCCCCAGCATTTT
TRBD2	NA	TRBV13	TRBJ2-1	CASSLFSGRAYNEQFF	TGTGCCAGCAGCTTATTCAGCGGGAGGGCCTACAATGAGCAGTTCTTC
NA	many	TRBV7-9	TRBJ1-5	CASSSMGTEPQHF	TGTGCCAGCAGCTCCATGGGGACCGAGCCCCAGCATTTT
TRBD2	NA	TRBV3-1	TRBJ2-3	CASSQVGLAGGIETATQYF	TGTGCCAGCAGCCAAGTGGGACTAGCGGGAGGTATTGAAACAGCTACGCAGTATTTT
NA	once	TRBV7-9	TRBJ1-3	CATLSRPDSGNTIYF	TGTGCCACGTTGAGCCGGCCCGACTCTGGAAACACCATATATTTT
NA	many	TRBV30	TRBJ2-7	CAWSVGAGHHEQYF	TGTGCCTGGAGTGTAGGGGCAGGGCACCACGAGCAGTACTTC
NA	many	TRBV6-1	TRBJ2-7	CASLAVTYEQYF	TGTGCCAGCTTAGCAGTTACCTACGAGCAGTACTTC
NA	few	TRBV7-8	TRBJ2-7	CASSLSSTVTYEQYF	TGTGCCAGCAGCTTAAGCAGCACCGTAACCTACGAGCAGTACTTC
NA	NA	TRBV6-5	TRBJ2-1	CASSYSAWGSTCNEQFF	TGTGCCAGCAGTTACTCGGCCTGGGGGAGTACCTGCAATGAGCAGTTCTTC
NA	many	TRBV7-9	TRBJ2-7	CASSLVSGYEQYF	TGTGCCAGCAGCTTAGTGTCAGGCTACGAGCAGTACTTC
TRBD1	many	TRBV6-5	TRBJ2-3	CASSYEGQGADTQYF	TGTGCCAGCAGTTACGAAGGACAGGGAGCAGATACGCAGTATTTT
NA	few	TRBV30	TRBJ1-3	CAWDGGSGNTIYF	TGTGCCTGGGATGGGGGTTCTGGAAACACCATATATTTT
NA	many	TRBV7-9	TRBJ2-7	CASSGAGGHEQYF	TGTGCCAGCAGCGGAGCAGGGGGGCACGAGCAGTACTTC
NA	NA	TRBV28	TRBJ2-7	CASNALLGTFYEQYF	TGTGCCAGCAATGCCCTCCTTGGGACCTTCTACGAGCAGTACTTC
NA	few	TRBV3-1	TRBJ2-3	CASSQDGVFYTDTQYF	TGTGCCAGCAGCCAAGACGGGGTTTTTTACACAGATACGCAGTATTTT
TRBD1	few	TRBV2	TRBJ1-1	CASSEYRGAGTEAFF	TGTGCCAGCAGTGAATACAGGGGGGCTGGCACTGAAGCTTTCTTT
TRBD1	NA	TRBV27	TRBJ2-5	CASSAGTALETQYF	TGTGCCAGCAGTGCTGGGACAGCATTGGAGACCCAGTACTTC
NA	NA	TRBV6-5	TRBJ2-5	CASSYSIGGPEEETKYF	TGTGCCAGCAGTTACTCGATCGGGGGCCCCGAGGAAGAGACCAAGTACTTC
NA	many	TRBV7-2	TRBJ1-3	CASSLWAGSGNTIYF	TGTGCCAGCAGCTTATGGGCAGGCTCTGGAAACACCATATATTTT
NA	many	TRBV29-1	TRBJ2-7	CSVVEGNDEQYF	TGCAGCGTTGTTGAGGGGAACGACGAGCAGTACTTC
NA	NA	TRBV4-1	TRBJ2-7	CASSQDSRQLYEQYF	TGCGCCAGCAGCCAAGACAGTCGGCAGCTCTACGAGCAGTACTTC
TRBD1	NA	TRBV7-9	TRBJ2-2	CASSRQGAYLNTGELFF	TGTGCCAGCAGCCGACAGGGGGCATATCTCAACACCGGGGAGCTGTTTTTT
NA	NA	TRBV10-3	TRBJ2-3	CAISDPGGGFGTDTQYF	TGTGCCATCAGTGACCCCGGAGGGGGCTTCGGCACAGATACGCAGTATTTT
NA	NA	TRBV4-1	TRBJ1-2	CASSQVTGSGYGYTF	TGCGCCAGCAGCCAAGTCACAGGGTCTGGCTATGGCTACACCTTC
NA	many	TRBV7-2	TRBJ1-5	CASSPINQPQHF	TGTGCCAGCAGCCCTATTAATCAGCCCCAGCATTTT
NA	NA	TRBV6-2/TRBV6-3	TRBJ1-1	CASSYSSHNTEAFF	TGTGCCAGCAGTTACTCAAGTCATAACACTGAAGCTTTCTTT
NA	many	TRBV7-2	TRBJ1-4	CASSFSGATNEKLFF	TGTGCCAGCAGCTTTTCTGGCGCAACTAATGAAAAACTGTTTTTT
TRBD2	many	TRBV7-9	TRBJ2-3	CASSLRLAGSTDTQYF	TGTGCCAGCAGTTTAAGGCTAGCGGGGAGCACAGATACGCAGTATTTT
TRBD1	NA	TRBV27	TRBJ2-5	CASSLGATGGGETQYF	TGTGCCAGCAGTCTAGGGGCGACAGGGGGAGGAGAGACCCAGTACTTC
NA	NA	TRBV20-1	TRBJ2-7	CSARDLTVSSYEQYF	TGCAGTGCTAGAGATTTAACCGTGAGCTCCTACGAGCAGTACTTC
TRBD1	few	TRBV19	TRBJ1-5	CASSSTGGGFQPQHF	TGTGCCAGTAGTTCAACAGGGGGCGGGTTTCAGCCCCAGCATTTT
NA	few	TRBV4-3	TRBJ1-1	CASSQDPGDQEAFF	TGCGCCAGCAGCCAAGATCCCGGGGACCAGGAGGCTTTCTTT
TRBD1	NA	TRBV6-7	TRBJ1-2	CASSSDRGNYGYTF	TGTGCCAGCAGCTCAGACAGGGGTAACTATGGCTACACCTTC
NA	NA	TRBV12-3/TRBV12-4	TRBJ1-5	CASSLGQTQPQHF	TGTGCCAGCAGCCTCGGACAGACACAGCCCCAGCATTTT
NA	NA	TRBV12-3/TRBV12-4	TRBJ1-3	CASSLASHPGNTIYF	TGTGCCAGCAGTTTAGCGTCACATCCTGGAAACACCATATATTTT
NA	NA	TRBV12-3/TRBV12-4	TRBJ1-2	CASSFNNLLF	TGTGCCAGCAGTTTTAATAACCTCCTCTTC
NA	many	TRBV19	TRBJ1-5	CASSIWGFNQPQHF	TGTGCCAGTAGTATTTGGGGATTCAATCAGCCCCAGCATTTT
TRBD2	NA	TRBV7-8	TRBJ2-3	CASSLDPHSGGPDTQYF	TGTGCCAGCAGCTTAGACCCTCATAGCGGGGGGCCCGATACGCAGTATTTT
NA	NA	TRBV5-6	TRBJ2-1	CASSLGSGVTEQFF	TGTGCCAGCAGCTTGGGGTCAGGGGTTACTGAGCAGTTCTTC
NA	NA	TRBV28	TRBJ2-2	CASSLSQLDSPNTGELFF	TGTGCCAGCAGTTTATCGCAACTTGATAGCCCGAACACCGGGGAGCTGTTTTTT
NA	few	TRBV30	TRBJ1-2	CAWSVSRGYTF	TGTGCCTGGAGTGTATCGCGAGGCTACACCTTC
NA	many	TRBV23-1	TRBJ2-5	CASRLRTGIETQYF	TGCGCCAGCAGACTGAGAACAGGGATAGAGACCCAGTACTTC
NA	NA	TRBV3-1	TRBJ1-4	CASSQDLVAPREKLFF	TGTGCCAGCAGCCAAGATCTAGTAGCTCCCAGGGAAAAACTGTTTTTT